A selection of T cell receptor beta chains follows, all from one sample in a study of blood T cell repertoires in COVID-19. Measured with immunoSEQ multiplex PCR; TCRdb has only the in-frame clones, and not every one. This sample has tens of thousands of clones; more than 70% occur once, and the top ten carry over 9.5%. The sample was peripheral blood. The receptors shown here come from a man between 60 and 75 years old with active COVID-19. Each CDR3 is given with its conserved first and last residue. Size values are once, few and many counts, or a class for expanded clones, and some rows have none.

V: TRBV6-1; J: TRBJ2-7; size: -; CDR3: CASSDSGSISYEQYF
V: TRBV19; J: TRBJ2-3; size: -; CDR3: CASGRGVDTDTQYF
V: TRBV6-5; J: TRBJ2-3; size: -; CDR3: CASMSTGVRTDTQYF
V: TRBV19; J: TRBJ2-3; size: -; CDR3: CASSQLPGQSTDTQYF
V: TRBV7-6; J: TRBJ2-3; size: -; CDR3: CASSLGGSGSGDTQYF
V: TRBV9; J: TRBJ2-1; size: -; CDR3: CASSLSGWSSYNEQFF
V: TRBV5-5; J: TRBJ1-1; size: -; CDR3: CASSFQGGTEAFF
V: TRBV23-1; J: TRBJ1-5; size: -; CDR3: CASSQSGGKNQPQHF
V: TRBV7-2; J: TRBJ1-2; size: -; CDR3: CASSLTSTDYGYTF
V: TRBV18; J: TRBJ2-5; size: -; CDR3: CASSSTGGETQYF
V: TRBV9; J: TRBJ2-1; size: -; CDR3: CASSAPSGSYNEQFF
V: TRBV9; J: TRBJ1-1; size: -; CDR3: CASSVGPPNTEAFF
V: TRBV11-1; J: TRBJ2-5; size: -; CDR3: CASSRLRGEETQYF
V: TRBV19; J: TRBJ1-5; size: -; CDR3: CASNTGDSNQPQHF
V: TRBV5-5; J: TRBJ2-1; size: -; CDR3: CASSWGLGWDEQFF
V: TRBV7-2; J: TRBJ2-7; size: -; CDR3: CASSRGTSGRSEQYF
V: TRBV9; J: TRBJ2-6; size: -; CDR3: CASSVDASGRGFGANVLTF
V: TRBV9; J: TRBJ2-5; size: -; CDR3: CASSVGLGEGRETQYF
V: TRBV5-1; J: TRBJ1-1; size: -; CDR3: CASSIGQVVAEAFF
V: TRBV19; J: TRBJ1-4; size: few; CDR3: CASREGQNNEKLFF
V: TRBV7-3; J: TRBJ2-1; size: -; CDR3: CASSPRTGLAGRDEQFF
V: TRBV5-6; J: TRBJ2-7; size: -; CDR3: CASSSSLEYEQYF
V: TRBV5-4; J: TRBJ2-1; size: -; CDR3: CASSPRERDYNEQFF
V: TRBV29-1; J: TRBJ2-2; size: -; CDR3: CSVAHRVDTGELFF
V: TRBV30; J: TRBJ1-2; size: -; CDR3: CAWSVSSGGYTF
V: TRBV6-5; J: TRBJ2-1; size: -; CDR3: CASSFPGYDEQFF
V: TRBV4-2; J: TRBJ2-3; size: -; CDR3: CASSHVRDGLTDTQYF
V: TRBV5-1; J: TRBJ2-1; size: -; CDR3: CASSAATSGYSYNEQFF
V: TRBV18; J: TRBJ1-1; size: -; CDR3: CASSLAGGREAFF
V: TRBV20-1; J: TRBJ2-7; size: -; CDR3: CSASNVYPSYEQYF
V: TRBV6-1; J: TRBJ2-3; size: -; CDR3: CASSEGLADTDTQYF
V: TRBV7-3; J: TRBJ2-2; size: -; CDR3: CASSRSTAGGTGELFF
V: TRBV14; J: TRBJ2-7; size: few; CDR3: CASSFSGRGSYEQYF
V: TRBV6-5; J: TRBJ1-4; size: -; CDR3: CASSQIYNEKLFF
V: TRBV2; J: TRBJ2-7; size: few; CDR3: CASSSSGGYEQYF
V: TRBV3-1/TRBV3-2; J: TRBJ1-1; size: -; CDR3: CASSQDGGRLNTEAFF
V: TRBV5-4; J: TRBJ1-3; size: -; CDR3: CASSRGQGEGNTIYF
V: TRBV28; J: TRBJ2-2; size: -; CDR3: CASTPQSWEYTGELFF
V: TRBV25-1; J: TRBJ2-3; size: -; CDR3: CASSELGGAGTDTQYF
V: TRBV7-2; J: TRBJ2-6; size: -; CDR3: CASSPTGTNSGANVLTF
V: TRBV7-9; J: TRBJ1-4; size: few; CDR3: CASSRQGGQEKLFF
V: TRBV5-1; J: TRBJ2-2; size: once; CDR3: CASSQQSGRSGELFF
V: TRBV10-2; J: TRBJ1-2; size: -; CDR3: CASVTGGGGYTF
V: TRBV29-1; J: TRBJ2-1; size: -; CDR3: CSGDLYNEQFF
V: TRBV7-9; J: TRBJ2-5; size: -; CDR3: CASSFQGWETQYF